This TCR beta chain was recovered during a study of blood T cell repertoires in COVID-19 (dated by TCRdb to 2020 to 2022). Describing the broader study: Samples from collaborators originated in the United States, Italy and Spain and spanned both the acute and convalescent phases of COVID-19. The material from the prospective study consisted of cDNA or gDNA derived from T cells, B-cell-depleted T cells, or PBMCs. The dataset comprised deeply sampled blood TCRbeta repertoires from subjects exposed to, actively infected with, or recovered from COVID-19. The repertoires were made available in a free public database intended to serve as a resource for research on the immune response to SARS-CoV-2. Samples came from the ongoing ImmuneRACE study (first 160 participants) plus 1,254 subjects from 6 global collaborators. Sample metadata almost always included a de-identified subject ID, COVID-19 status, age in years and sex. Where available, HLA class I and class II types were obtained from metadata supplied by the sample provider rather than from assay-based typing.

Collaborating institutions collected whole blood in K2EDTA tubes following their own protocols. For TCRbeta analysis, collaborators shipped samples in one of three forms: frozen whole blood, isolated PBMCs, or DNA extracted from either of those sample types. What the study reported, not specific to this receptor: The quantity of clinical and demographic metadata differed by source and by participant and was supplied without curation.

V and J lose 1 base and 2 bases, and a span of 20 bases separates them. CDR1 and CDR2 are read off the germline V gene as MNHNS and SASEGT. CDR3 length: 18 amino acids, cysteine to phenylalanine. Only the CDR3 portion is preserved as DNA: 54 bases, with reading frame beginning at the first base. Turning to this clone: Its binding antigen is unknown. Base-call qualities are not available, and no considerably larger clone is one nucleotide away.

The immunoSEQ Assay, a bias-controlled multiplex PCR, was used to amplify TCRbeta CDR3 regions from genomic DNA. The authors' analysis ran thus. The number of nucleated cells in each sample was estimated by amplification of reference gene primers within the assay. Sequence reads were collapsed and filtered to measure the absolute abundance of every unique TCRbeta CDR3 rearrangement. For each sample, productive Simpson clonality was calculated as the square root of Simpson's diversity index over productive rearrangements. TCRdb took over this immuneACCESS table, retaining in-frame rearrangements with V and J assigned. Such tables are incomplete; in checked studies, under half of the missing clones stem from an unresolved V gene, and the remainder is unexplained. The V and J calls and the clone size are those of that table, but D and trimming were determined from the DNA. The table for this sample lists approximately 670,000 clones; approximately 90% of them were counted only once. The ten largest make up more than 0.25% of the sample.

The sequenced sample was peripheral blood. The clonotype originates from a woman aged 18-35 years with acute or convalescent COVID-19. The sequence joins TRBV6-1 to TRBJ1-2; matching of 5 bases hints at TRBD1 as the D gene. For the CDR3, the sequence is CASSEDLLGRTYNYGYTF. The nucleotides read TGTGCCAGCAGTGAAGACCTGTTGGGTAGGACATACAACTATGGCTACACCTTC.